This TCR beta chain was found in a study of blood T cell repertoires in COVID-19. Study summary: Sources were T cells, B-cell-depleted T cells, or PBMCs; the material itself was cDNA or gDNA.

There are 14 residues in the CDR3. Trimming took 0 bases from V and 2 from J, leaving 8 bases between them. Per the germline V gene, CDR1 is SGHRS and CDR2 is YFSETQ. Authors' methods: Amplified reference gene primers provided the basis for estimating nucleated cell counts. Generated by immunoSEQ multiplex PCR, the TCRdb table keeps only in-frame clones and is missing some. That table is the source of V, J and clone size, and D and trimming were worked out from the DNA. The data show about 83,000 clones, approximately 86% seen once. The receptor was derived from a woman aged 50 to 60 with active or convalescent COVID-19. J is TRBJ1-2 and V is TRBV5-1; D gene ambiguous. The specimen sequenced was peripheral blood. The CDR3 protein is CASSLGPGNYGYTF. CDR3 sequence (DNA): TGCGCCAGCAGCTTGGGTCCGGGAAACTATGGCTACACCTTC.